Shown below are 19 T cell receptor beta chains from a single sample sequenced in a study of T-cell memory formation after mild COVID-19. TCRdb reprocessed the 5' RACE reads with MiXCR, giving one entry per CDR3 protein. Of 280,000 or so distinct CDR3 sequences listed, more than 15% are singletons. Sequenced sample: PBMCs or a T cell subset sorted from them (not recorded which). The receptors were gathered from a man aged 18 to 35 who had mild COVID-19 (a few samples of this study predate the infection). Cell type and time point are not known.

The sample holds a few counts of this clonotype. This sequence joins TRBV6-1 and TRBJ1-2; D is unresolved. There are 13 residues in the CDR3. Deletions cut 7 bases from V and 8 bases from J, with 17 bases between. The germline V gene encodes CDR1 MNHNS and CDR2 SASEGT. CDR3 residues: CASTGSLIRGYTF. CDR3 sequence (DNA): TGTGCCAGCACCGGGTCCCTCATCCGGGGCTACACCTTC.

Written as DNA, the CDR3 is TGTGCCAGCAGCGTAGCGGGGGTCTCCTACGAGCAGTACGTC. Translating it yields CASSVAGVSYEQYV. The chain combines TRBV6-6 with TRBJ2-7, with 9 bases aligning to TRBD2. With 6 bases clipped from V and 0 bases from J, the junction kept 3 bases outside the gene matches. The CDR3 extends over 14 amino acids. Germline V gene lookup returns CDR1 MNHNY and CDR2 SVGAGI (reference sequence).

V gene TRBV4-3 combines with J gene TRBJ1-2, with 8 bases aligning to TRBD1. The CDR3 loop spans 18 amino acids. Germline V gene data show CDR1 as LGHNA and CDR2 as YSLEER. The V gene end was trimmed by 0 bases and the J gene end by 8 bases; junction bases not matched to a gene: 17. This chain's CDR3 is CASSQDLSPGGAMGGYTF. The CDR3 bases are TGCGCCAGCAGCCAAGACCTCTCCCCAGGGGGCGCGATGGGGGGCTACACCTTC.

This clonotype was counted many times. The chain has TRBV29-1 and TRBJ1-1; possibly TRBD1 for D (6 bases). V lost 6 bases to trimming and J lost 5 bases, with 19 bases between them. This CDR3 has 14 residues. Germline V CDR1 and CDR2: SQVTM, ANQGSEA. The CDR3 loop is CSVDRTYPGTEAFF. The CDR3 nucleotides are TGCAGCGTCGACAGGACATACCCGGGAACTGAAGCTTTCTTT.

This clonotype was counted many times. This chain uses TRBV7-9 with TRBJ2-3, with 10 bases fitting TRBD2. The germline V gene encodes CDR1 SEHNR and CDR2 FQNEAQ (reference sequence). CDR3 length: 15 amino acids. After removal of 5 bases from V and 3 bases from J, the junction contained 5 bases not matched to a gene. The CDR3 DNA reads as TGTGCCAGCAGCCACGGGACTAGCGCAACAGATACGCAGTATTTT. Translated, it gives CASSHGTSATDTQYF. The full variable domain, in which reference TRBV7-9 and TRBJ2-3 provide the parts outside the CDR3, is DTGVSQNPRHKITKRGQNVTFRCDPISEHNRLYWYRQTLGQGPEFLTYFQNEAQLEKSRLLSDRFSAERPKGSFSTLEIQRTEQGDSAMYLCASSHGTSATDTQYFGPGTRLTVL.

The CDR3 loop reads CASSYPGSGANVLTF. The DNA for the CDR3 is TGTGCCAGCAGCTATCCGGGGTCTGGGGCCAACGTCCTGACTTTC. The J gene is TRBJ2-6, the V gene TRBV7-3; perhaps TRBD2 as D (5 bases). The CDR3 is made up of 15 amino acids. From germline, CDR1 is SGHTA and CDR2 FQGTGA. Trimming cost V 4 bases and J 1 base, with 8 bases left between them.

The V gene is TRBV12-3 or TRBV12-4, the J gene TRBJ1-2, with no clear D. V dropped 6 bases and J dropped 4 bases, with 12 bases sitting between them. The CDR3 totals 13 residues. CDR3 sequence reads: CASSSGFFYGYTF. As DNA, the CDR3 is TGTGCCAGCAGCTCGGGATTCTTCTATGGCTACACCTTC.

The rearrangement links TRBV5-1 to TRBJ1-1; TRBD1 agrees at 7 bases. V lost 5 bases, J lost 0 bases, and 7 bases stayed unmatched. There are 15 residues in the CDR3. Germline CDR1 is SGHRS and CDR2 is YFSETQ. In DNA, the CDR3 is TGCGCCAGCAGTTCGAACAGGGGACTGAACACTGAAGCTTTCTTT. Protein sequence: CASSSNRGLNTEAFF.

The sample holds a few counts of this clonotype. This chain links TRBV7-6 with TRBJ2-3; 8 bases align to TRBD2. This CDR3 comprises 16 residues. J lost 5 bases, V lost 1 base, and 8 bases had no gene match. Germline lookup yields CDR1 SGHVS and CDR2 FNYEAQ. As DNA, the CDR3 is TGTGCCAGCAGCTTAGAATCGCCTCTAGCGGGAGATACGCAGTATTTT. Its protein product is CASSLESPLAGDTQYF.

This clonotype has only a few counts. The rearrangement joins TRBV15 to TRBJ1-2; TRBD1 matches at 9 bases. The V gene end was trimmed by 5 bases and the J gene end by 8 bases; junction bases not matched to a gene: 18. The CDR3 runs to 17 residues. Germline CDR1 and CDR2: LNHNV and YYDKDF (reference sequence). The CDR3 reads CATSRKKGQGTSLGYTF. The CDR3 coding sequence is TGTGCCACCAGCCGGAAAAAGGGACAGGGTACCTCTTTGGGCTACACCTTC.

The J gene is TRBJ1-1, the V gene TRBV10-3; 9 nucleotides line up with TRBD1. The CDR3 is 17 residues long. Per germline, CDR1 ENHRY and CDR2 SYGVKD. With 4 bases clipped from V and 1 base from J, the junction kept 10 bases outside the gene matches. CDR3 protein: CAISVNPGQGANTEAFF. The CDR3 nucleotides are TGTGCCATCAGTGTAAATCCGGGACAGGGAGCGAACACTGAAGCTTTCTTT.

Only a few counts were recorded for this clonotype. The CDR3 sequence is CASRYDGVGDIQYF. The CDR3, as DNA: TGTGCCAGCAGATACGACGGGGTAGGAGACATTCAGTACTTC. V is TRBV6-1 and J is TRBJ2-4; weak D call: TRBD2 (5 bases). Germline V CDR1 and CDR2: MNHNS, SASEGT. The V gene lost 6 bases and the J gene lost 8 bases, with 17 bases spanning the gap. This CDR3 comprises 14 residues.

V gene TRBV7-2 combines with J gene TRBJ2-3; the match to TRBD1 covers 7 bases. J lost 1 base, V lost 3 bases, and 7 bases had no gene match. The CDR3 contains 16 residues. Germline CDR1 reads SGHTA; CDR2 reads FQGNSA. The DNA for the CDR3 is TGTGCCAGCAGCTTCCCTAACAGGGGTGGCACAGATACGCAGTATTTT. Its protein product is CASSFPNRGGTDTQYF.

This clonotype was counted between two and nine times. This chain connects TRBV4-2 to TRBJ2-1; 10 positions agree with TRBD2. V was pared by 5 bases and J by 7 bases, with 8 bases of the junction left unmatched. Per the germline V gene, CDR1 is LGHNA and CDR2 is YNFKEQ. This CDR3 comprises 15 residues. DNA of the CDR3: TGTGCCAGCAGCGACGTGAGCGGGGGGGCGAATGAGCAGTTCTTC. Its translation is CASSDVSGGANEQFF.

This clonotype has only a few counts. The V call is TRBV5-1, the J call TRBJ2-7; no clear D. Germline V CDR1 and CDR2: SGHRS, YFSETQ. Trimming took off 0 bases at V and 6 bases at J, with 13 bases between the two ends. The CDR3 consists of 14 residues. Here the CDR3 DNA reads TGCGCCAGCAGCTTGGGAAGGGTCAGACCCGAGCAGTACTTC. Amino acids: CASSLGRVRPEQYF.

The CDR3: CASSLEYRGETQYF. The CDR3, as DNA: TGCGCCAGCAGCTTGGAATATCGAGGGGAGACCCAGTACTTC. V gene TRBV5-1 combines with J gene TRBJ2-5; a weak D match, TRBD2 (5 bases). The CDR3 length is 14 residues. Trimming shortened V by 0 bases and J by 5 bases, and 11 bases separated the two germline ends. Germline values: CDR1 SGHRS, CDR2 YFSETQ.

The rearrangement links TRBV24-1 to TRBJ1-2, with a weak D call TRBD1 (5 bases). The CDR3 length is 13 residues. Germline CDR1 reads KGHDR; CDR2 reads SFDVKD. V shed 3 bases and J shed 5 bases, with 9 bases lying between them. The CDR3, as DNA: TGTGCCACCAGTGATAAGGACATTTATGGCTACACCTTC. It specifies CATSDKDIYGYTF.

V usage is TRBV18 and J usage is TRBJ2-7; 7 bases agree with TRBD1. Germline V lookup: CDR1 KGHSH, CDR2 LQKENI. CDR3 length: 15 residues. After removal of 6 bases from V and 6 bases from J, the junction contained 14 bases not matched to a gene. CDR3 DNA sequence: TGTGCCAGCTCGGTGCTGACAGGGCTTACAGGCGAGCAGTACTTC. This encodes CASSVLTGLTGEQYF.

V usage is TRBV6-2 or TRBV6-3 and J usage is TRBJ2-3; 10 bases agree with TRBD1. CDR1 MNHEY and CDR2 SVGEGT come from the germline V gene. V lost 5 bases, J lost 0 bases, and 5 bases stayed unmatched. The CDR3 is made up of 16 amino acids. The CDR3 nucleotides are TGTGCCAGCAGTCCGCGGACAGGGGGAAGCACAGATACGCAGTATTTT. Translated: CASSPRTGGSTDTQYF.